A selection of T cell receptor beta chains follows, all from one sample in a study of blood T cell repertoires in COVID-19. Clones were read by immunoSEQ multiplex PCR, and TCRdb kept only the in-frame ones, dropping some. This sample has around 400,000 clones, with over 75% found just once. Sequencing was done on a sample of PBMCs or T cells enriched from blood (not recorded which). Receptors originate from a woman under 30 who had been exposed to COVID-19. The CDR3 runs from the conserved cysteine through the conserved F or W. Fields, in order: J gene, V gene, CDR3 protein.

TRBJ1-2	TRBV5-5	CASSLTRTNYGYTF
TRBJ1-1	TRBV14	CASSPSFPGNTEAFF
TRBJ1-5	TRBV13	CASSEGNQPQHF
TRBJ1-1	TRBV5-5	CASSLWTLARNTEAFF
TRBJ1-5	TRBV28	CASSLGREDQPQHF
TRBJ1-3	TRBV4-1	CASSGTEPRNTIYF
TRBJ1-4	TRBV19	CASTRGRTNEKLFF
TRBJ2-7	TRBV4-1	CASSREFGGSGLSYEQYF
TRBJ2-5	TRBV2	CASRSFGLTQYF
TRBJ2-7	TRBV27	CASSFTGDQQYF
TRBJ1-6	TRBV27	CASTRLRAVNYNSPLHF
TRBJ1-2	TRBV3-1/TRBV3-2	CASSRLGGLNYGYTF
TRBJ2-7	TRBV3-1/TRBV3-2	CASSQASGGAYEQYF
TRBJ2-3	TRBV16	CASSQSGGSTDTQYF
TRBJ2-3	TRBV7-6	CASSPQGARTDTQYF
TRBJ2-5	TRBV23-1	CASSQSGRTGGSQETQYF
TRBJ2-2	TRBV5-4	CASSSAGGLNTGELFF
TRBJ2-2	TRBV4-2	CASSLPGQDTGELFF
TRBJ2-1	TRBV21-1	CASSKVGTRDTNNEQFF
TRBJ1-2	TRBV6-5	CASSRGQLYGYTF
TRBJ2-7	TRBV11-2	CASSPVSSSYEQYF
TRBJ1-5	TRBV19	CASTPRGGQPQHF
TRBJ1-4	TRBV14	CASSPRGPASTNEKLFF
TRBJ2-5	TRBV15	CATSRERYWETQYF
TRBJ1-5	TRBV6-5	CASSYGGASNQPQHF
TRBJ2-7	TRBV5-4	CASSTDSGTKPYEQYF
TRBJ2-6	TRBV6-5	CASSFRVGGANVLTF
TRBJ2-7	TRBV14	CASSQDLGEGTYEQYF
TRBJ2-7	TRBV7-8	CASSPLTLLGSEQYF
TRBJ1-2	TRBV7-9	CASRRTTGDPHYGYTF
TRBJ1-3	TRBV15	CATSRGAGGNTIYF
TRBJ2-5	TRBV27	CASSIGGETQYF
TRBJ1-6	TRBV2	CAIPKNQGKGSYNSPLHF
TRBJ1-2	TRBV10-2	CASSRDRGSYGYTF
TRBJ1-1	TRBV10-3	CAIRTEQNTEAFF
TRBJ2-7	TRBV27	CASRARYEQYF
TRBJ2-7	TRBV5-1	CASSPDRGLDEQYF
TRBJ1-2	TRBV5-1	CASSFGQNYGYTF
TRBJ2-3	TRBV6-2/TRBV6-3	CASSTFSGGSSTDTQYF
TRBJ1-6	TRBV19	CASSIESGRNSPLHF
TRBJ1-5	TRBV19	CASSIGQVGNQPQHF
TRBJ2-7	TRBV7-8	CASSERQSSYEQYF
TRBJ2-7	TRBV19	CASSIGGGYPYEQYF
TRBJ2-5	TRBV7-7	CASSPRLDQETQYF
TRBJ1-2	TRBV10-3	CAISESEDLFNYGYTF
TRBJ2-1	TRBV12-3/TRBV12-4	CASSWEGLGKFF
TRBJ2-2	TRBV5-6	CASSLAPAGNTGELFF
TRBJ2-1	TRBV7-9	CASSGRTGVYNEQFF
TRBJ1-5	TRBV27	CASGPRPQTGTQPQHF
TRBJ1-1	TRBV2	CASSLTRAEAFF
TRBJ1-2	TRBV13	CASSNTLTNYGYTF
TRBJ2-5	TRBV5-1	CASSEGLARVETQYF
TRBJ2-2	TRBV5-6	CASSETGRANTGELFF
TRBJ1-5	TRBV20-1	CSASGGVEQPQHF
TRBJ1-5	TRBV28	CASGRKQPQHF